These T cell receptor beta chains were read from a single sample in a study of identical twins. One entry per CDR3 protein results from TCRdb running MiXCR on the 5' RACE reads. This sample has roughly 350,000 distinct CDR3 sequences; around 9.7% occur once, and the top ten carry 8.5% to 10%. Material for sequencing was naive T cells sorted from blood. The source is a woman aged 45-65 years in good health. Both conserved end residues are part of each CDR3. Each record gives: D gene, V gene, clone size, J gene, CDR3 protein, CDR3 DNA. A D gene is named only where the DNA matches it firmly. The size field is filled for only some rows; it gives once, few, many or a size class.

-	TRBV7-8	-	TRBJ2-1	CASGGTGSSYNEQFF	TGTGCCAGCGGGGGGACGGGGAGCTCCTACAATGAGCAGTTCTTC
-	TRBV5-1	-	TRBJ2-2	CASSLAVGRTGELFF	TGCGCCAGCAGCTTGGCCGTGGGGCGCACCGGGGAGCTGTTTTTT
TRBD2	TRBV5-1	-	TRBJ2-1	CASSIRPSGRDRSSYNEQFF	TGCGCCAGCAGCATCCGTCCTAGCGGGAGGGACCGGAGCTCCTACAATGAGCAGTTCTTC
-	TRBV25-1	many	TRBJ2-7	CASMAGNYEQYF	TGTGCCAGCATGGCAGGGAACTACGAGCAGTACTTC
TRBD1	TRBV29-1	many	TRBJ1-1	CSVGQGPGPVEAFF	TGCAGCGTTGGACAGGGACCTGGGCCCGTTGAAGCTTTCTTT
-	TRBV27	many	TRBJ1-5	CASSLWQDQPQHF	TGTGCCAGCAGTTTATGGCAGGATCAGCCCCAGCATTTT
-	TRBV29-1	many	TRBJ2-2	CSVEGARANTGELFF	TGCAGCGTTGAAGGGGCGAGGGCGAACACCGGGGAGCTGTTTTTT
TRBD1	TRBV5-1	-	TRBJ1-1	CASRNRGPQNTEAFF	TGCGCCAGCAGGAACAGGGGGCCTCAGAACACTGAAGCTTTCTTT
-	TRBV10-3	-	TRBJ2-3	CAISERQLTDTQYF	TGTGCCATCAGTGAGCGACAACTCACAGATACGCAGTATTTT
-	TRBV6-2/TRBV6-3	many	TRBJ2-2	CASLELPWTGELFF	TGTGCCAGCCTAGAACTTCCGTGGACCGGGGAGCTGTTTTTT
TRBD2	TRBV5-1	many	TRBJ2-3	CASSLNGRAVDTQYF	TGCGCCAGCAGCTTGAACGGGAGGGCGGTAGATACGCAGTATTTT
-	TRBV6-5	few	TRBJ1-5	CASRTDTYSNQPQHF	TGTGCCAGCAGAACTGACACCTATAGCAATCAGCCCCAGCATTTT
TRBD1	TRBV5-1	many	TRBJ2-1	CASSTDRDNEQFF	TGCGCCAGCAGCACGGACAGGGACAATGAGCAGTTCTTC
-	TRBV20-1	-	TRBJ1-3	CSARVGGNTIYF	TGCAGTGCTAGGGTCGGTGGAAACACCATATATTTT
TRBD1	TRBV6-1	few	TRBJ2-2	CASSGLTGPPGELFF	TGTGCCAGCAGTGGCCTGACAGGGCCTCCCGGGGAGCTGTTTTTT
TRBD2	TRBV6-4	few	TRBJ2-2	CASSDSTSGRTGELFF	TGTGCCAGCAGTGACTCGACTAGCGGGAGGACCGGGGAGCTGTTTTTT
TRBD1	TRBV18	-	TRBJ1-4	CASSTNGQGARKLFF	TGTGCCAGCTCAACCAACGGACAGGGGGCGAGAAAACTGTTTTTT
TRBD2	TRBV5-1	-	TRBJ2-3	CASSPGTSGRNTDTQYF	TGCGCCAGCAGCCCCGGGACTAGCGGGAGGAACACAGATACGCAGTATTTT
TRBD2	TRBV7-8	many	TRBJ2-3	CASSLGTSGTDTQYF	TGTGCCAGCAGCTTGGGGACTAGCGGGACAGATACGCAGTATTTT
TRBD1	TRBV27	many	TRBJ2-2	CASSNTGTGYTGELFF	TGTGCCAGCAGTAATACCGGGACAGGGTACACCGGGGAGCTGTTTTTT
-	TRBV12-3/TRBV12-4	few	TRBJ1-1	CAVRGILNTEAFF	TGTGCCGTGCGCGGGATTCTGAACACTGAAGCTTTCTTT
TRBD1	TRBV5-1	-	TRBJ2-3	CAARQGYTDTQYF	TGCGCCGCTCGACAGGGCTACACAGATACGCAGTATTTT
-	TRBV6-5	-	TRBJ1-2	CASSNPGKVAGYTF	TGTGCCAGCAGTAATCCAGGGAAGGTCGCTGGCTACACCTTC
-	TRBV15	few	TRBJ1-2	CATSSMGSGYGYTF	TGTGCCACCAGCAGCATGGGGTCCGGGTATGGCTACACCTTC
-	TRBV29-1	-	TRBJ2-5	CSARGGWETQYF	TGCAGCGCCCGTGGGGGTTGGGAGACCCAGTACTTC
-	TRBV5-1	-	TRBJ1-6	CASRAYRGDNSPLHF	TGCGCCAGCAGAGCTTATAGGGGGGATAATTCACCCCTCCACTTT
TRBD1	TRBV14	once	TRBJ2-1	CASSPGTGVFREQFF	TGTGCCAGCAGCCCTGGGACAGGGGTGTTCCGTGAGCAGTTCTTC
TRBD2	TRBV6-4	few	TRBJ2-7	CASSAGTSYEQYF	TGTGCCAGCAGTGCTGGGACTAGCTACGAGCAGTACTTC
-	TRBV24-1	-	TRBJ2-1	CATSDPVTTYNEQFF	TGTGCCACCAGTGACCCCGTTACCACCTACAATGAGCAGTTCTTC
-	TRBV7-8	few	TRBJ1-1	CASSLSRTVNTEAFF	TGTGCCAGCAGCTTATCTCGGACAGTTAACACTGAAGCTTTCTTT
-	TRBV5-1	few	TRBJ2-6	CASSSGRDNQDSGANVLTF	TGCGCCAGCAGCTCTGGGCGGGACAACCAGGACTCTGGGGCCAACGTCCTGACTTTC
-	TRBV3-1	many	TRBJ2-1	CASSQEGGMYEQFF	TGTGCCAGCAGCCAAGAAGGCGGGATGTATGAGCAGTTCTTC
-	TRBV13	-	TRBJ2-6	CASSSSRAAGANVLTF	TGTGCCAGCAGCTCTAGCCGGGCGGCTGGGGCCAACGTCCTGACTTTC
-	TRBV27	many	TRBJ1-3	CASTQRAFSGNTIYF	TGTGCCAGCACTCAGCGGGCCTTCAGCGGAAACACCATATATTTT
TRBD1	TRBV7-9	few	TRBJ2-2	CASSFRGLVTGELFF	TGTGCCAGCAGCTTCAGGGGGCTCGTCACCGGGGAGCTGTTTTTT
-	TRBV5-6	few	TRBJ2-2	CASSPYRVTGELFF	TGTGCCAGCAGTCCCTACAGGGTAACCGGGGAGCTGTTTTTT
TRBD2	TRBV9	few	TRBJ2-1	CASSPSTSGSGEQFF	TGTGCCAGCAGCCCCAGCACTAGCGGGAGTGGAGAGCAGTTCTTC
-	TRBV6-5	many	TRBJ1-1	CASQKGYTEAFF	TGTGCCAGCCAAAAAGGATACACTGAAGCTTTCTTT
-	TRBV9	many	TRBJ2-5	CASSAGTYQETQYF	TGTGCCAGCAGCGCCGGGACTTACCAAGAGACCCAGTACTTC
-	TRBV4-1	-	TRBJ2-1	CASRDVQADSYNEQFF	TGCGCCAGCAGAGACGTCCAAGCGGACTCCTACAATGAGCAGTTCTTC